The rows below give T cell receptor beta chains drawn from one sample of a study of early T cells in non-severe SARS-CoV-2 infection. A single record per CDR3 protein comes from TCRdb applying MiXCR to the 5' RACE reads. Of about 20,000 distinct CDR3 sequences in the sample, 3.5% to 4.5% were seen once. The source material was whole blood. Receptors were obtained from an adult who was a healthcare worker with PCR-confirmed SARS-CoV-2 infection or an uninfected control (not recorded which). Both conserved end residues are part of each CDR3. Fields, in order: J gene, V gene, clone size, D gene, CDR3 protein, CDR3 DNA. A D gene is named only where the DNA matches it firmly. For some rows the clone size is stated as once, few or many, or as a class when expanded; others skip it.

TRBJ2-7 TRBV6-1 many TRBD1 CASSGTKTGTGSSYEQYF TGTGCCAGCAGTGGGACAAAGACCGGGACAGGGAGCTCCTACGAGCAGTACTTC
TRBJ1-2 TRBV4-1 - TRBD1 CASSQDGTGYDSYTF TGCGCCAGCAGCCAAGATGGGACAGGGTATGATAGCTACACCTTC
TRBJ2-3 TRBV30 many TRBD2 CAWRSPLGLGTGNTQYF TGTGCCTGGAGATCCCCTTTGGGACTAGGCACGGGGAATACGCAGTATTTT
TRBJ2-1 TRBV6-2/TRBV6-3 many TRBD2 CASSSDPGLASEQFF TGTGCCAGCAGTTCCGACCCGGGACTAGCTAGTGAGCAGTTCTTC
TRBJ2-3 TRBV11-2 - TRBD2 CASSDRLAGSTDTQYF TGTGCCAGCAGCGATCGACTAGCGGGAAGCACAGATACGCAGTATTTT
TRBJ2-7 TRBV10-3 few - CAISESESGGTYEQYF TGTGCCATCAGTGAGTCGGAGTCAGGGGGGACCTACGAGCAGTACTTC
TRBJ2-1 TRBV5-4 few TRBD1 CASRGQGNNEQFF TGTGCCAGCAGGGGACAGGGAAACAATGAGCAGTTCTTC
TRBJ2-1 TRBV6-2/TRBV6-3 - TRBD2 CASTGTSGGRNNEQFF TGTGCCAGCACCGGGACTAGCGGGGGGCGAAACAATGAGCAGTTCTTC
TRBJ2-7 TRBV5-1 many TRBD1 CASSRGPGTGISYEQYF TGCGCCAGCAGCCGGGGTCCAGGGACAGGGATTTCCTACGAGCAGTACTTC
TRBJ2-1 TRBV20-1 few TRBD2 CSAPPRGEGHEFF TGCAGTGCTCCACCTAGAGGGGAGGGGCACGAGTTCTTC
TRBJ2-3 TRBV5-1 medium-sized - CASSITDTQYF TGCGCCAGCAGCATCACAGATACGCAGTATTTT
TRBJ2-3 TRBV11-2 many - CASAKGLDPDTQYF TGTGCCTCTGCCAAGGGGTTAGATCCAGATACGCAGTATTTT
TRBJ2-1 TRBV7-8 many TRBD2 CASSSRTSGGHEQFF TGTGCCAGCAGCTCCAGGACTAGCGGGGGACATGAGCAGTTCTTC
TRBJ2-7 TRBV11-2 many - CASIPSGGPAIYEQYF TGTGCCAGCATACCTTCTGGGGGTCCAGCTATCTACGAGCAGTACTTC
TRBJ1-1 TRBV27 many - CASSLWQGAEAFF TGTGCCAGCAGTTTATGGCAGGGCGCTGAAGCTTTCTTT
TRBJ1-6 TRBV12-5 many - CASGLADRDNSPLHF TGTGCTAGTGGTTTGGCGGACAGAGATAATTCACCCCTCCACTTT
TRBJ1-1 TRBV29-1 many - CSITMGGVNTEAFF TGCAGCATTACGATGGGGGGGGTGAACACTGAAGCTTTCTTT
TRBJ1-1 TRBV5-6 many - CASRQFQTFGNTEAFF TGTGCCAGCAGACAGTTTCAAACTTTCGGGAACACTGAAGCTTTCTTT
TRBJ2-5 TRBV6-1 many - CASGKVGETQYF TGTGCCAGCGGGAAGGTAGGGGAGACCCAGTACTTC
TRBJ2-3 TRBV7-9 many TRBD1 CALAWTGDSTDTQYF TGTGCCCTCGCGTGGACAGGGGATAGCACAGATACGCAGTATTTT
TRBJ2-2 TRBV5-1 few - CASSFGPTGGELFF TGCGCCAGCAGCTTCGGCCCAACCGGCGGGGAGCTGTTTTTT
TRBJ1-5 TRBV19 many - CASMEEGASNQPQHF TGTGCCAGTATGGAGGAGGGCGCAAGCAATCAGCCCCAGCATTTT